The 26 T cell receptor beta chains presented below share a single source sample, sequenced in a study of blood T cell repertoires in COVID-19 (dated by TCRdb to the early 2020s). Libraries were prepared through the immunoSEQ multiplex PCR assay. As stored in TCRdb, this immuneACCESS dataset retains in-frame rearrangements with V and J assigned. A fraction of the clones does not appear; measured against another copy, unresolved V genes explain less than half of the discrepancy, and the remainder lacks a known reason. The sample contains under 350,000 clones, 75% to 85% of them found a single time. The ten largest make up 7.2% of the sample. Sample: peripheral blood. Receptor source: a human donor in a cohort sampled during active COVID-19.

The rearrangement links TRBV19 to TRBJ1-2; D is possibly TRBD1 (5 bases). V lost 7 bases and J 2 bases, leaving 23 bases between the germline ends. CDR1 LNHDA and CDR2 SQIVND come from the germline V gene (reference sequence). The CDR3 runs 17 residues. Written as DNA, the CDR3 is TGTGCCAGTAAAAGGGAACATACGGACACCTTAAACTATGGCTACACCTTC. The encoded protein is CASKREHTDTLNYGYTF.

The chain is built from TRBV19 and TRBJ2-2; 7 positions agree with TRBD1. The CDR3 covers 17 residues. Germline V CDR1 and CDR2: LNHDA, SQIVND (reference sequence). V gave up 5 bases and J gave up 6 bases; unmatched junction bases: 15. This CDR3 is CASSPDPRGRRAGELFF. The CDR3 nucleotides read TGTGCCAGTAGTCCTGACCCGAGGGGGCGACGCGCCGGGGAGCTGTTTTTT.

The rearrangement uses TRBV27 and TRBJ1-1, with 8 positions matching TRBD1. CDR3 length: 15 residues. CDR1 and CDR2 (germline): MNHEY, SMNVEV (reference sequence). V lost 0 bases, J lost 1 base, and 1 base stayed unmatched. This chain's CDR3 is CASSLSTGANTEAFF. CDR3 bases: TGTGCCAGCAGTTTATCGACAGGGGCGAACACTGAAGCTTTCTTT.

V is TRBV19 and J is TRBJ1-1; D is possibly TRBD1 (5 bases). Germline values: CDR1 LNHDA, CDR2 SQIVND (reference sequence). V was cut by 7 bases and J by 8 bases, with 29 bases left in between. The CDR3 is 17 amino acids. The CDR3 protein is CASIGGVYRPSNSEAFF. CDR3 sequence (DNA): TGTGCCAGTATCGGCGGGGTTTACAGGCCATCAAACTCCGAAGCTTTCTTT.

This chain joins TRBV29-1 and TRBJ1-2; D uncertain. The V gene's germline CDR1 is SQVTM and CDR2 ANQGSEA. This CDR3 has 13 residues. The V end was cut by 0 bases, the J end by 3 bases, with 8 bases between. The CDR3 is CSVEDQPDYGYTF. CDR3 DNA: TGCAGCGTTGAAGATCAACCGGACTATGGCTACACCTTC.

The genes are TRBV6-1 and TRBJ1-4; a weak D match, TRBD1 (5 bases). Looked up from germline, CDR1 is MNHNS and CDR2 is SASEGT. This CDR3 is 16 amino acids long. Trimming shortened V by 2 bases and J by 5 bases, and 15 bases separated the two germline ends. The CDR3 is CASSETPGGFNEKLFF. In DNA form, the CDR3 reads TGTGCCAGCAGTGAAACCCCCGGGGGGTTCAATGAAAAACTGTTTTTT.

The chain has TRBV7-9 and TRBJ2-7, with 7 bases lining up with TRBD1. The trim removed 5 bases at V and 5 bases at J, leaving 6 bases unmatched. The CDR3 has 13 amino acids. Germline lookup yields CDR1 SEHNR and CDR2 FQNEAQ (reference sequence). CDR3 amino acids: CASSSTGVHEQYF. CDR3 bases: TGTGCCAGCAGCAGTACAGGGGTCCACGAGCAGTACTTC. Full variable domain (outside the CDR3, taken from reference TRBV7-9 and TRBJ2-7): DTGVSQNPRHKITKRGQNVTFRCDPISEHNRLYWYRQTLGQGPEFLTYFQNEAQLEKSRLLSDRFSAERPKGSFSTLEIQRTEQGDSAMYLCASSSTGVHEQYFGPGTRLTVT.

The chain recombines TRBV7-2 with TRBJ1-1; 7 bases line up with TRBD1. CDR1 and CDR2 from the germline V gene are SGHTA and FQGNSA. With 3 bases clipped from V and 1 base from J, the junction kept 2 bases outside the gene matches. The CDR3 consists of 14 residues. The CDR3 sequence is CASSLGTANTEAFF. CDR3 in DNA: TGTGCCAGCAGCTTGGGGACAGCGAACACTGAAGCTTTCTTT. Drawing the rest from reference TRBV7-2 and TRBJ1-1, the complete variable domain is GAGVSQSPSNKVTEKGKDVELRCDPISGHTALYWYRQSLGQGLEFLIYFQGNSAPDKSGLPSDRFSAERTGGSVSTLTIQRTQQEDSAVYLCASSLGTANTEAFFGQGTRLTVV.

The chain combines TRBV3-1 (or the pseudogene TRBV3-2) with TRBJ2-1; 8 positions match TRBD1. V lost 4 bases, J lost 3 bases, and 2 bases stayed unmatched. The CDR3 extends over 14 amino acids. Germline loops: CDR1 LGHDT, CDR2 YNNKEL (reference sequence). The CDR3 DNA is TGTGCCAGCAGCCGACAGGGGAACTACAATGAGCAGTTCTTC. It translates to CASSRQGNYNEQFF.

The rearrangement links TRBV24-1 to TRBJ2-1, with D possibly matching TRBD2 (5 bases). Germline lookup yields CDR1 KGHDR and CDR2 SFDVKD. There are 13 residues in the CDR3. Deletions cut 9 bases from V and 7 bases from J, with 15 bases between. The CDR3 protein is CATHRGLVNEQFF. The CDR3, as DNA: TGTGCCACCCATCGGGGTCTGGTGAATGAGCAGTTCTTC.

The chain combines TRBV7-9 with TRBJ1-2; tentatively, D is TRBD1 (6 bases). The CDR3 spans 14 residues. Trimming took 4 bases from V and 0 from J, leaving 9 bases between them. Germline-derived CDR1 and CDR2 are SEHNR and FQNEAQ (reference sequence). CDR3 loop: CASSSGQTNYGYTF. For the CDR3, the DNA is TGTGCCAGCAGCTCAGGACAGACTAACTATGGCTACACCTTC.

This clone was seen at least ten times. The chain has TRBV7-2 and TRBJ1-5; 9 bases align to TRBD1. The V gene's germline CDR1 is SGHTA and CDR2 FQGNSA. Trimming at V came to 2 bases and at J to 5 bases, leaving 4 bases not matched to a gene. The CDR3 contains 15 residues. The CDR3: CASSLKGQGYQPQHF. The CDR3 region has the DNA TGTGCCAGCAGCTTAAAGGGACAGGGTTATCAGCCCCAGCATTTT.

In this sample, this clone turned up once. The chain is built from TRBV2 and TRBJ1-5; the match to TRBD1 covers 7 bases. CDR3 length: 14 residues. Germline trimming cut 3 bases from V and 4 bases from J; bases unmatched to any gene: 3. CDR1 and CDR2 (germline): SNHLY, FYNNEI. The CDR3 DNA follows: TGTGCCAGCAGTGAGTCCAGGGGGAATCAGCCCCAGCATTTT. It codes for CASSESRGNQPQHF. The variable domain in full, with the rest retrieved from reference TRBV2 and TRBJ1-5, is EPEVTQTPSHQVTQMGQEVILRCVPISNHLYFYWYRQILGQKVEFLVSFYNNEISEKSEIFDDQFSVERPDGSNFTLKIRSTKLEDSAMYFCASSESRGNQPQHFGDGTRLSIL.

There are a few counts of this clone. The V and J genes are TRBV2 and TRBJ1-5, with 9 positions matching TRBD1. With 7 bases clipped from V and 7 bases from J, the junction kept 11 bases outside the gene matches. This CDR3 is built from 15 residues. In germline, CDR1 is SNHLY, CDR2 FYNNEI. The CDR3 DNA follows: TGTGCCAGCAATGGGATGGGACAGGGCCCCCAGCCCCAGCATTTT. Protein: CASNGMGQGPQPQHF.

The V gene is TRBV24-1, the J gene TRBJ2-2; D is uncertain. Trimming took 1 base from V and 6 from J, leaving 11 bases between them. The CDR3 length is 15 residues. Germline CDR1 KGHDR, CDR2 SFDVKD. The CDR3 nucleotides read TGTGCCACCAGTGATTTTAATAGTCCTGCCGGGGAGCTGTTTTTT. It encodes CATSDFNSPAGELFF.

As concerns this clone: One end of the junction varies from germline; a read error may be responsible. The rearrangement joins TRBV9 to TRBJ2-5; a possible D gene is TRBD2 (5 bases). There are 16 residues in the CDR3. Germline CDR1 SGDLS, CDR2 YYNGEE. CDR3 sequence: CASSYSPSGTQETQDF. The DNA for the CDR3 is TGTGCCAGCAGCTACTCCCCGAGCGGTACTCAAGAGACCCAGGACTTC.

This clone was observed a few times. The rearrangement uses TRBV18 and TRBJ1-2; weak D call: TRBD1 (5 bases). Deletions cut 2 bases from V and 5 bases from J, with 15 bases between. The CDR3 has 15 amino acids. The germline gives CDR1 KGHSH, CDR2 LQKENI. CDR3 in DNA: TGTGCCAGCTCACCAGAGACGGACATACGGTATGGCTACACCTTC. Protein: CASSPETDIRYGYTF. Using reference TRBV18 and TRBJ1-2 for the parts outside the CDR3, the full variable domain is NAGVMQNPRHLVRRRGQEARLRCSPMKGHSHVYWYRQLPEEGLKFMVYLQKENIIDESGMPKERFSAEFPKEGPSILRIQQVVRGDSAAYFCASSPETDIRYGYTFGSGTRLTVV.

This clone was recorded at least ten times. Other DNA sequences in this sample translate to the same CDR3. This chain uses TRBV11-2 with TRBJ1-1; possible D gene TRBD1, 5 bases. The V gene's germline CDR1 is SGHAT and CDR2 FQNNGV. The CDR3 is made up of 14 amino acids. V was pared by 1 base and J by 2 bases, with 8 bases between. This CDR3 reads CASSLGRVNTEAFF. In nucleotides, the CDR3 is TGTGCCAGCAGCTTAGGCAGGGTTAACACTGAAGCTTTCTTT.

The chain employs TRBV29-1 and TRBJ2-4; tentative D call: TRBD1 (5 bases). The germline V and J ends were trimmed by 4 bases and 4 bases, with 11 bases remaining between them. The CDR3 spans 13 residues. Germline V gene lookup returns CDR1 SQVTM and CDR2 ANQGSEA. CDR3 in DNA: TGCAGCGTTGTGTCACAGGAAAAAAACATTCAGTACTTC. Translated, it gives CSVVSQEKNIQYF.

V gene TRBV30 combines with J gene TRBJ1-6; D is unresolved. The length of the CDR3 is 15 residues. Trimming cost V 7 bases and J 4 bases, with 17 bases left between them. Germline V gives CDR1 GTSNPN, CDR2 SVGIG (reference sequence). The CDR3 sequence: CASRRAPSYNSPLHF. The CDR3 region has the DNA TGTGCCTCGAGGAGGGCCCCTTCTTATAATTCACCCCTCCACTTT.

This chain joins TRBV12-5 and TRBJ1-1; no definite D call. Trimming took off 7 bases at V and 4 bases at J, with 16 bases between the two ends. The V gene's germline CDR1 is LGHNT and CDR2 FRNRAP. CDR3 size: 14 residues. The DNA for the CDR3 is TGTGCTAGTGCCCGGAGGGCTTCAGGCACTGAAGCTTTCTTT. This encodes CASARRASGTEAFF.

This clone appeared many times. This sequence joins TRBV5-5 and TRBJ1-2; D remains unclear. Per the germline V gene, CDR1 is SGHKS and CDR2 is YYEKEE (reference sequence). Trimming removed 1 base at V and 6 bases at J, with 10 bases between. The CDR3 loop spans 13 amino acids. The CDR3 nucleotides are TGTGCCAGCAGCTTGTCCGGAGAAAATGGCTACACCTTC. It translates to CASSLSGENGYTF.

The chain links TRBV6-5 to TRBJ1-1; weak D call: TRBD1 (6 bases). CDR1 is MNHEY and CDR2 is SVGAGI in the germline V gene. With 7 bases removed from V and 1 base from J, the gap between germline ends came to 16 bases. The CDR3 sequence is 15 residues long. The CDR3 nucleotides are TGTGCCAGCAAACAGGGTTTCCTATCGAACACTGAAGCTTTCTTT. Residues: CASKQGFLSNTEAFF.

This chain links TRBV5-1 with TRBJ2-6, with 7 bases matching TRBD1. This CDR3 spans 17 amino acids. Germline CDR1 reads SGHRS; CDR2 reads YFSETQ. V was clipped by 4 bases and J by 1 base; unmatched bases: 8. Written as DNA, the CDR3 is TGCGCCAGCAGCCCAAGGGGGCTGGTTTCTGGGGCCAACGTCCTGACTTTC. Translated, it gives CASSPRGLVSGANVLTF.

The V and J genes are TRBV24-1 and TRBJ2-2; a weak D match, TRBD1 (6 bases). V was shortened by 9 bases and J by 0 bases, with 7 bases between the two germline ends. This CDR3 is 13 amino acids long. The germline CDR1 and CDR2 sequences are KGHDR and SFDVKD. CDR3 sequence reads: CATGTSNTGELFF. The CDR3 DNA follows: TGTGCCACCGGGACATCGAACACCGGGGAGCTGTTTTTT.

The gene calls are TRBV19 and TRBJ1-3; 7 bases agree with TRBD1. The CDR3 is 12 amino acids. With V trimmed by 10 bases and J by 7 bases, 7 bases remained unmatched. The V gene's germline CDR1 is LNHDA and CDR2 SQIVND (reference sequence). CDR3 nucleotides: TGTGCCACCATCGACAGGGAGAACACCATATATTTT. Protein: CATIDRENTIYF. The whole variable domain, remainder taken from reference TRBV19 and TRBJ1-3, is DGGITQSPKYLFRKEGQNVTLSCEQNLNHDAMYWYRQDPGQGLRLIYYSQIVNDFQKGDIAEGYSVSREKKESFPLTVTSAQKNPTAFYLCATIDRENTIYFGEGSWLTVV.